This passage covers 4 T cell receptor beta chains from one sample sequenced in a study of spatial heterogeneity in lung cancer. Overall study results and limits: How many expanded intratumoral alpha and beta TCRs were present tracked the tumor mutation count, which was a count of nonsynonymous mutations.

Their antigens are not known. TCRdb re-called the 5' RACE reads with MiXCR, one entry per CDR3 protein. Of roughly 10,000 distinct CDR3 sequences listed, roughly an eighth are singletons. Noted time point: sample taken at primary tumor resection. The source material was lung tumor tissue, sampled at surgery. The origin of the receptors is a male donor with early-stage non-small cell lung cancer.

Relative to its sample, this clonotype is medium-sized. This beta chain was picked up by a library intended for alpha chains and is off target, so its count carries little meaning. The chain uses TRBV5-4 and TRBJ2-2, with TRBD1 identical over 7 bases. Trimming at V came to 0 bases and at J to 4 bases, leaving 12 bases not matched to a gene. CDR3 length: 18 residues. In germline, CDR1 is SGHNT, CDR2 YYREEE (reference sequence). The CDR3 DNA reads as TGTGCCAGCAGCTTGGGGGTCCGGGACAGATACTCCACCGGGGAGCTGTTTTTT. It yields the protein CASSLGVRDRYSTGELFF.

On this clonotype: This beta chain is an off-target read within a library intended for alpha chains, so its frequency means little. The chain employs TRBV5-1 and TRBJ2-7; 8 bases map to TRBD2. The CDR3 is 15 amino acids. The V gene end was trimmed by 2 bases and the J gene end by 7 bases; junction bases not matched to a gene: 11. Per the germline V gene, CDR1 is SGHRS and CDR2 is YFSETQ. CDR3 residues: CASSFTGGPSREQYF. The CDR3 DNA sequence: TGCGCCAGCAGCTTCACGGGAGGGCCCTCGAGGGAGCAGTACTTC.

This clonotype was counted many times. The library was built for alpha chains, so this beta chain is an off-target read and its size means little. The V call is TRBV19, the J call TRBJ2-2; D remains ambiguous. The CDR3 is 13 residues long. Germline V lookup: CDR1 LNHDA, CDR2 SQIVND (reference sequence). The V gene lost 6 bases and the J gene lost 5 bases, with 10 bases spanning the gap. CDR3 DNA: TGTGCCAGTAGGCTGAGTGAAACCGGGGAGCTGTTTTTT. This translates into CASRLSETGELFF.

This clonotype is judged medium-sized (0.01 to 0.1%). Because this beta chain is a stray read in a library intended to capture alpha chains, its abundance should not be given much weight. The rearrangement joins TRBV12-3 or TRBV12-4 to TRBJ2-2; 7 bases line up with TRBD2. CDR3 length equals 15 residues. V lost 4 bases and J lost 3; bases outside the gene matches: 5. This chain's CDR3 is CASSSGLFYTGELFF. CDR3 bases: TGTGCCAGCAGTTCGGGACTATTTTACACCGGGGAGCTGTTTTTT.